The 7 T cell receptor beta chains below come from one sample, sequenced in a study of shared clonotypes between healthy human individuals. The naive CD8 fraction comprised CD45RO-negative cells positively selected for CCR7 and excluded terminally differentiated effector memory CD45RA+ cells. Method: immunoSEQ multiplex PCR; TCRdb's copy keeps in-frame clones and lacks some. This table holds about 2.1 million clones, just over 90% found once. The specimen was naive CD8+ T cells from PBMCs. The origin of the receptors is a man aged 18 to 30 in good health. Some clones in this sample may be carry-over from other donors' samples.

The chain joins TRBV9 to TRBJ2-7; TRBD1 aligns across 8 bases. In germline, CDR1 is SGDLS, CDR2 YYNGEE. After removal of 4 bases from V and 0 bases from J, the junction contained 6 bases not matched to a gene. CDR3 size: 15 residues. The CDR3 here is CASSPTGASSYEQYF. The CDR3, as DNA: TGTGCCAGCAGCCCGACAGGGGCGAGCTCCTACGAGCAGTACTTC.

The chain recombines TRBV7-9 with TRBJ2-1; TRBD2 matches 14 bases. Germline V gene data show CDR1 as SEHNR and CDR2 as FQNEAQ (reference sequence). Losses at the gene ends were 5 bases for V and 8 bases for J; bases not matched to a gene: 8. This CDR3 is 16 amino acids long. The CDR3 bases are TGTGCCAGCAGCCCGCCGGGACTAGCGGGAGACCATGAGCAGTTCTTC. Translating it yields CASSPPGLAGDHEQFF. The full variable domain, with the rest looked up from reference TRBV7-9 and TRBJ2-1, is DTGVSQNPRHKITKRGQNVTFRCDPISEHNRLYWYRQTLGQGPEFLTYFQNEAQLEKSRLLSDRFSAERPKGSFSTLEIQRTEQGDSAMYLCASSPPGLAGDHEQFFGPGTRLTVL.

The rearrangement joins TRBV5-8 to TRBJ2-1; D remains unclear. From germline, CDR1 is SGHTS and CDR2 YDEGEE. The CDR3 has 12 residues. Trimming removed 4 bases at V and 7 bases at J, with 9 bases between. CDR3 residues: CASSILGNEQFF. The DNA for the CDR3 is TGTGCCAGCAGCATTCTGGGGAATGAGCAGTTCTTC.

V is TRBV19 and J is TRBJ2-1, with TRBD2 matching over 11 bases. The germline V gene encodes CDR1 LNHDA and CDR2 SQIVND (reference sequence). The CDR3 has 14 amino acids. The J segment lost 8 bases and the V segment lost 5 bases, leaving 5 bases of the junction unmatched. CDR3 sequence reads: CASSLAGGFYEQFF. The CDR3 DNA sequence: TGTGCCAGTAGTCTAGCGGGAGGTTTCTATGAGCAGTTCTTC.

In this sample, this clone turned up once. The chain recombines TRBV5-4 with TRBJ1-2; the D is unclear. V lost 0 bases to trimming and J lost 2 bases, with 8 bases between them. CDR3 length: 14 residues. Germline CDR1 reads SGHNT; CDR2 reads YYREEE (reference sequence). In DNA, the CDR3 is TGTGCCAGCAGCTTGGCCACACCCAACTATGGCTACACCTTC. It yields the protein CASSLATPNYGYTF.

The genes are TRBV5-6 and TRBJ2-1; D call uncertain. Germline V lookup: CDR1 SGHDT, CDR2 YYEEEE. Trimming cost V 1 base and J 2 bases, with 10 bases left between them. The CDR3 contains 15 residues. The CDR3 is CASSLLKSAYNEQFF. The CDR3 nucleotides read TGTGCCAGCAGCTTGTTGAAATCGGCCTACAATGAGCAGTTCTTC.

This sequence joins TRBV28 and TRBJ2-1; 10 nucleotides agree with TRBD2. After removal of 6 bases from V and 9 bases from J, the junction contained 17 bases not matched to a gene. The CDR3 covers 17 residues. Germline CDR1 reads MDHEN; CDR2 reads SYDVKM. DNA of the CDR3: TGTGCCAGCAGATCAAAGCTCACTAGCGGGACCCTGGGTGAGCAGTTCTTC. Translating it yields CASRSKLTSGTLGEQFF.